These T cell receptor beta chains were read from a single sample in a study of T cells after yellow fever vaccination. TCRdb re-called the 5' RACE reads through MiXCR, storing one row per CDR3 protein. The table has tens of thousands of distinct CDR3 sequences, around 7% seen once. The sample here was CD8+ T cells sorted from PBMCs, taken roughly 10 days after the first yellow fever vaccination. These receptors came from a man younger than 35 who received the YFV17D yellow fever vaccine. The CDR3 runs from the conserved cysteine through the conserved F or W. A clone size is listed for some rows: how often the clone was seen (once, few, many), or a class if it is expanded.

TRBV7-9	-	CASSLPYGEGVYTIYF
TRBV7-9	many	CASSRQGNEQFF
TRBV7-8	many	CASSLPPDNEQFF
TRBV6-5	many	CASSYSIQSRVFDTQYF
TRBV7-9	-	CASSSTPKGQPTYEQYF
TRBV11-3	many	CASSHVLTGHQETQYF
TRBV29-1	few	CSAWDNEQFF
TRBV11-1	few	CASSLPAGGIPSSYNEQFF
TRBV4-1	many	CASSYSPGVAVTDTQYF
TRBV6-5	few	CASSSGPSRETQYF
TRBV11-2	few	CASGQGAEWPQHF
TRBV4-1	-	CASSQVLSGYEAFF
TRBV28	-	CASSPLGTWDEQFF
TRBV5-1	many	CASRATGYTEAFF
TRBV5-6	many	CASSLEQGMWNEQFF
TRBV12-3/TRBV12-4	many	CASSVIAGYNEQFF